The clone carrying this TCR beta chain was recorded many times. Relative to the germline gene, one junction end is altered; a read error may explain this. The sample originates from a study of T-cell reconstitution after alpha-beta-depleted transplantation in children. Construction of the TCRbeta library involved unique molecular identifiers. TCRdb fed the PCR reads into MiXCR, producing one record per CDR3 protein. Of around 270,000 distinct CDR3 sequences listed, around 9.1% are singletons. This specimen was PBMCs, taken before TCRalphabeta/CD19-depleted stem cell transplant. This TCR derives from a boy under two years old with acute myeloid leukemia, due to receive a stem cell transplant.

CDR3 amino acids: CASSLQLAGAMGSF. CDR3 bases: TGTGCCAGCAGCTTACAACTAGCGGGAGCAATGGGGTCCTTC. V and J are TRBV7-2 and TRBJ2-4, with 11 bases fitting TRBD2. Germline CDR1 and CDR2: SGHTA and FQGNSA. There are 14 residues in the CDR3. Drawing the rest from reference TRBV7-2 and TRBJ2-4, the complete variable domain is GAGVSQSPSNKVTEKGKDVELRCDPISGHTALYWYRQSLGQGLEFLIYFQGNSAPDKSGLPSDRFSAERTGGSVSTLTIQRTQQEDSAVYLCASSLQLAGAMGSFGAGTRLSVL.